The T cell receptor (beta chain) under discussion was sequenced for a study of identical twins. General study findings and limits: Invariant MAIT and iNKT cells may have partly biased zero-insertion analyses. Fewer insertions characterized abundant cord blood beta clonotypes, whereas memory repertoires showed none.

This clonotype was counted a few times. Its target is unknown. The CDR3 extends over 14 amino acids. V shed 0 bases, J shed 2 bases, and the junction held 2 bases outside the gene matches. CDR1 and CDR2 (germline): SGHRS, YFSETQ. Unique molecular identifiers were present on cDNA, and template switching added a universal primer site. TCRdb reprocessed the 5' RACE reads with MiXCR, giving one entry per CDR3 protein. The sample has 450,000 or so distinct CDR3 sequences; over 12% are singletons. The sample also formed part of further work on yellow fever vaccine responses in identical twins.

The source material was CD4+ T cells sorted from blood. This chain joins TRBV5-1 and TRBJ2-7, with 7 bases lining up with TRBD1. The TCR comes from a woman aged 18-29 years in good health. The chain's CDR3 is CASSLGGQAYEQYF. CDR3 nucleotide sequence: TGCGCCAGCAGCTTGGGCGGACAGGCCTACGAGCAGTACTTC.